This is a list of T cell receptor beta chains from one sample in a study of blood T cells in healthy people across ages. TCRdb reprocessed the 5' RACE reads via MiXCR and lists one record per CDR3 protein. The sample holds more than 650,000 distinct CDR3 sequences; approximately 53% are singletons and the top ten take about 38%. Sequenced material: blood. The receptors come from a man older than 75 in good health. Each CDR3 is given with its conserved first and last residue. The D gene is left open where the match is weak. Part of the rows lack a size; the others show once, few, many or a class for expanded clones.

NA,TRBV5-1,TRBJ2-7,NA,CASSLNGEQYF,TGTGCCAGCAGCTTGAACGGCGAGCAGTACTTC
NA,TRBV6-5,TRBJ2-7,TRBD2,CASSYSSGRLNEQYF,TGTGCCAGCAGTTACTCTAGCGGGAGACTCAATGAGCAGTACTTC
NA,TRBV6-5,TRBJ2-5,TRBD1,CASSYSTGKETQYF,TGTGCCAGCAGTTACTCGACAGGGAAAGAGACCCAGTACTTC
once,TRBV7-3,TRBJ1-1,NA,CASSGGITEAFF,TGTGCCAGCAGCGGGGGTATCACTGAAGCTTTCTTT
few,TRBV21-1,TRBJ2-3,NA,CASSKSRLAGVPDTQYF,TGTGCCAGCAGCAAGTCCCGTCTAGCGGGAGTCCCAGATACGCAGTATTTT
NA,TRBV6-1,TRBJ2-1,TRBD2,CASSEARPGTSGTQFF,TGTGCCAGCAGTGAAGCGCGGCCAGGGACTAGCGGGACACAGTTCTTC
once,TRBV11-3,TRBJ2-2,NA,CASSRGRELFF,TGTGCCAGCAGCCGAGGCAGGGAGCTGTTTTTT
many,TRBV4-2,TRBJ2-7,TRBD1,CASSQPVGTGNEQYF,TGTGCCAGCAGCCAACCAGTTGGGACAGGGAACGAGCAGTACTTC
few,TRBV6-2/TRBV6-3,TRBJ2-1,TRBD2,CASSPGTRYYNEQFF,TGTGCCAGCAGTCCCGGGACTAGGTACTACAATGAGCAGTTCTTC
NA,TRBV12-3/TRBV12-4,TRBJ2-5,NA,CASSFMGEQYF,TGTGCCAGCAGTTTCATGGGGGAGCAGTACTTC
once,TRBV7-6,TRBJ2-1,NA,CASSFDSREQFF,TGTGCCAGCAGCTTCGACAGTCGGGAGCAGTTCTTC
NA,TRBV7-6,TRBJ2-3,NA,CASSLGAGIATDTQYF,TGTGCCAGCAGCTTAGGTGCTGGGATCGCGACAGATACGCAGTATTTT
NA,TRBV5-8,TRBJ2-5,NA,CASSLPRQLQETQYF,TGTGCCAGCAGCCTCCCAAGACAGCTCCAAGAGACCCAGTACTTC
NA,TRBV6-5,TRBJ2-1,TRBD1,CASSRTGGGYNEQFF,TGTGCCAGCAGTAGAACAGGGGGAGGCTACAATGAGCAGTTCTTC